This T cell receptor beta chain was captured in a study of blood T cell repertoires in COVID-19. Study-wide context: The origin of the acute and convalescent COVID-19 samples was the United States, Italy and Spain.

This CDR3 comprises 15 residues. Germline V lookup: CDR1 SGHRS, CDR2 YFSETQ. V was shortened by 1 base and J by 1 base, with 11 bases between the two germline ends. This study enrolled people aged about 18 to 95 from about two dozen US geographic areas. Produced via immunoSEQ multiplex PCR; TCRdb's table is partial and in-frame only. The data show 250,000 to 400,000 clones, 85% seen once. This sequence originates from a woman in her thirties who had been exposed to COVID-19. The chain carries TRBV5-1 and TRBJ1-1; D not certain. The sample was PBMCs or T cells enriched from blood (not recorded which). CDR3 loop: CASSLSLTANTEAFF. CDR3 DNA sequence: TGCGCCAGCAGCTTGTCTCTAACAGCGAACACTGAAGCTTTCTTT.